These 26 T cell receptor beta chains came from one sample sequenced in a study of T-cell memory formation after mild COVID-19. One entry per CDR3 protein results from TCRdb running MiXCR on the 5' RACE reads. The repertoire includes around 110,000 distinct CDR3 sequences, approximately 14% of them detected once, and roughly 40% sits in the top ten. What was sequenced was PBMCs or a T cell subset sorted from them (not recorded which). The source of these receptors is a man aged 18 to 29 who had mild COVID-19 (a few samples of this study predate the infection). Cell type and time point are not known.

V gene TRBV5-6 combines with J gene TRBJ1-1; D call uncertain. The ends were cut back, 1 base at V and 11 bases at J, with 6 bases in the middle. Per germline, CDR1 SGHDT and CDR2 YYEEEE. The CDR3 loop spans 10 amino acids. The CDR3 region is CASSLYSAFF. The CDR3 DNA sequence: TGTGCCAGCAGCTTGTATTCTGCTTTCTTT.

The chain uses TRBV5-6 and TRBJ1-1; tentative D call: TRBD1 (6 bases). The germline V and J ends were trimmed by 6 bases and 3 bases, with 18 bases remaining between them. CDR1 and CDR2 from the germline V gene are SGHDT and YYEEEE. This CDR3 has 15 amino acids. The CDR3 reads CASNPLDRRDTEAFF. CDR3 in DNA: TGTGCCAGCAACCCACTGGACAGAAGGGACACTGAAGCTTTCTTT.

This clonotype was observed a few times. The rearrangement uses TRBV10-3 and TRBJ2-3; 10 bases line up with TRBD2. V dropped 0 bases and J dropped 2; count of bases not matched to a gene: 8. CDR1 and CDR2 from the germline V gene are ENHRY and SYGVKD. The CDR3 is 18 amino acids. The CDR3 region has the DNA TGTGCCATCAGTGAGTCGTGGCTAGCGGGGGAGGTCACAGATACGCAGTATTTT. It codes for CAISESWLAGEVTDTQYF.

This clonotype was recorded many times. The chain employs TRBV4-3 and TRBJ2-5; D unresolved. The V end lost 0 bases, the J end lost 1 base, and 9 bases lay between the germline ends. Germline CDR1 is LGHNA and CDR2 is YSLEER. The CDR3 is 15 amino acids. The CDR3 sequence is CASSQDFPSQETQYF. DNA of the CDR3: TGCGCCAGCAGCCAAGATTTCCCCAGCCAAGAGACCCAGTACTTC.

The gene calls are TRBV5-4 and TRBJ1-1; possible D gene TRBD1, 5 bases. Trimming shortened V by 2 bases and J by 2 bases, and 7 bases separated the two germline ends. From germline, CDR1 is SGHNT and CDR2 YYREEE (reference sequence). The CDR3 totals 13 residues. CDR3 DNA sequence: TGTGCCAGCAGCTTCTGGGACAACACTGAAGCTTTCTTT. It codes for CASSFWDNTEAFF.

The J gene is TRBJ2-3, the V gene TRBV2, with unresolved D. CDR3 size: 11 residues. Trimming removed 9 bases from V and 6 bases from J, with 10 bases in between. Germline V gene sequence: CDR1 SNHLY, CDR2 FYNNEI. This CDR3 is CARGLPDTQYF. The CDR3 bases are TGTGCCAGAGGGCTGCCCGATACGCAGTATTTT.

The chain recombines TRBV20-1 with TRBJ2-5, with 10 positions matching TRBD2. The germline CDR1 and CDR2 sequences are DFQATT and SNEGSKA (reference sequence). The V gene end was trimmed by 0 bases and the J gene end by 2 bases; junction bases not matched to a gene: 6. This CDR3 spans 16 amino acids. In DNA form, the CDR3 reads TGCAGTGCTAGAGATTGGACTAGCGGAGTTCAAGAGACCCAGTACTTC. This codes for CSARDWTSGVQETQYF.

Many counts were recorded for this clonotype. V gene TRBV7-9 combines with J gene TRBJ2-1; possibly TRBD1 or TRBD2 for D (5 bases each). Per the germline V gene, CDR1 is SEHNR and CDR2 is FQNEAQ (reference sequence). The CDR3 sequence is 14 residues long. The CDR3 spells CAPEGRPSYNEQFF. As DNA, the CDR3 is TGTGCTCCCGAGGGGCGGCCTTCCTACAATGAGCAGTTCTTC.

The chain links TRBV28 to TRBJ2-1; D gene unclear. Trimming took off 1 base at V and 5 bases at J, with 12 bases between the two ends. The CDR3 loop spans 15 amino acids. Germline-derived CDR1 and CDR2 are MDHEN and SYDVKM. DNA of the CDR3: TGTGCCAGCAGTTTATCCTTCGGTGGTAACAATGAGCAGTTCTTC. Residues: CASSLSFGGNNEQFF. The complete variable domain, with remaining parts taken from reference TRBV28 and TRBJ2-1, reads DVKVTQSSRYLVKRTGEKVFLECVQDMDHENMFWYRQDPGLGLRLIYFSYDVKMKEKGDIPEGYSVSREKKERFSLILESASTNQTSMYLCASSLSFGGNNEQFFGPGTRLTVL.

The chain employs TRBV19 and TRBJ2-1; D may be TRBD1 (6 bases). This CDR3 has 13 amino acids. In germline, CDR1 is LNHDA, CDR2 SQIVND (reference sequence). The ends were cut back, 5 bases at V and 4 bases at J, with 9 bases in the middle. CDR3 nucleotides: TGTGCCAGTAGTCGACAGGCGTACAATGAGCAGTTCTTC. It is translated as CASSRQAYNEQFF.

The chain has TRBV13 and TRBJ2-7; 12 bases are shared with TRBD1. The CDR3 spans 15 residues. CDR1 and CDR2 (germline): PRHDT, FYEKMQ (reference sequence). V lost 3 bases and J lost 5; bases outside the gene matches: 5. CDR3 DNA: TGTGCCAGCAGCTTCTCCGGGACAGGGGGCGACGAGCAGTACGTC. It codes for CASSFSGTGGDEQYV.

This clonotype was detected a few times. The J gene is TRBJ2-1, the V gene TRBV20-1; 7 nucleotides agree with TRBD2. The CDR3 has 14 residues. Germline V gives CDR1 DFQATT, CDR2 SNEGSKA (reference sequence). Germline trimming cut 6 bases from V and 0 bases from J; bases unmatched to any gene: 5. In DNA form, the CDR3 reads TGCAGTGCGCCCGGGACTATCTCCTACAATGAGCAGTTCTTC. Translation: CSAPGTISYNEQFF.

The chain joins TRBV20-1 to TRBJ2-2; D may be TRBD1 or TRBD2 (6 bases each). The CDR3 is 16 residues long. In germline, CDR1 is DFQATT, CDR2 SNEGSKA (reference sequence). V lost 0 bases to trimming and J lost 2 bases, with 13 bases between them. DNA of the CDR3: TGCAGTGCTAGAGATCTCGGGGGCCGAAACACCGGGGAGCTGTTTTTT. Translating it yields CSARDLGGRNTGELFF.

The CDR3 spells CASLGLAGSDTQYF. CDR3 in DNA: TGTGCCAGCTTGGGACTAGCGGGTTCAGATACGCAGTATTTT. The chain joins TRBV12-3 or TRBV12-4 to TRBJ2-3, with 12 bases fitting TRBD2. V lost 8 bases to trimming and J lost 4 bases; unmatched junction nucleotides: 4. This CDR3 spans 14 amino acids.

The gene calls are TRBV9 and TRBJ2-2; possible D gene TRBD2, 5 bases. The CDR3 has 15 amino acids. Germline values: CDR1 SGDLS, CDR2 YYNGEE. The V gene lost 0 bases and the J gene lost 6 bases, with 12 bases spanning the gap. CDR3 nucleotide sequence: TGTGCCAGCAGCGTAGCGGGGTTTAACGCCGGGGAGCTGTTTTTT. Translation: CASSVAGFNAGELFF. The variable domain in full, completed from reference TRBV9 and TRBJ2-2, reads DSGVTQTPKHLITATGQRVTLRCSPRSGDLSVYWYQQSLDQGLQFLIQYYNGEERAKGNILERFSAQQFPDLHSELNLSSLELGDSALYFCASSVAGFNAGELFFGEGSRLTVL.

This clonotype was detected many times. The chain links TRBV4-3 to TRBJ1-2; D is undetermined. The CDR3 has 14 amino acids. Germline V gene sequence: CDR1 LGHNA, CDR2 YSLEER. V shed 1 base and J shed 4 bases, with 10 bases lying between them. The CDR3 loop reads CASSQGKSFYGYTF. DNA of the CDR3: TGCGCCAGCAGCCAAGGGAAGAGTTTCTATGGCTACACCTTC.

The chain links TRBV14 to TRBJ1-5, with 8 bases identical to TRBD1. CDR1 is SGHDN, CDR2 FVKESK, per germline. The CDR3 has 15 residues. V gave up 5 bases and J gave up 2 bases; unmatched junction bases: 5. This chain's CDR3 is CASSTRDRRNQPQHF. Written as DNA, the CDR3 is TGTGCCAGCAGCACCCGGGACAGGCGCAATCAGCCCCAGCATTTT.

This clonotype was counted between two and nine times. The chain recombines TRBV25-1 with TRBJ2-7, with D maybe TRBD1 (6 bases). The CDR3 totals 12 residues. Germline V gene data show CDR1 as MGHDK and CDR2 as SYGVNS. V was clipped by 4 bases and J by 4 bases, with 8 bases between them. The CDR3 DNA reads as TGTGCCAGCAGTGCAACAGGGTACGAGCAGTACGTC. Its protein product is CASSATGYEQYV.

V is TRBV3-1 and J is TRBJ2-1; tentatively, D is TRBD2 (5 bases). CDR1 and CDR2 from the germline V gene are LGHDT and YNNKEL (reference sequence). The CDR3 totals 13 residues. V lost 4 bases and J 5 bases, leaving 9 bases between the germline ends. In nucleotides, the CDR3 is TGTGCCAGCAGCCGCCGGGATCACAATGAGCAGTTCTTC. The encoded protein is CASSRRDHNEQFF.

This clonotype has at least ten counts. V and J are TRBV7-3 and TRBJ2-4; tentative D call: TRBD2 (6 bases). CDR3 length: 17 residues. Between the trimmed V and J ends, which lost 1 base and 0 bases, there was a span of 13 bases. CDR1 SGHTA and CDR2 FQGTGA come from the germline V gene. Here the CDR3 DNA reads TGTGCCAGCAGCTTAATACGCGGGGACCTAGCCAAAAACATTCAGTACTTC. This codes for CASSLIRGDLAKNIQYF.

CDR3 loop: CASSFYTGGYEQYV. The CDR3 bases are TGTGCCAGCAGCTTCTATACAGGGGGATACGAGCAGTACGTC. The genes are TRBV7-2 and TRBJ2-7, with 8 positions matching TRBD1. Germline-derived CDR1 and CDR2 are SGHTA and FQGNSA. V shed 3 bases and J 4 bases; nucleotides not matched to a gene: 5. This CDR3 is 14 amino acids long.

V and J are TRBV12-3 or TRBV12-4 and TRBJ2-2, with a weak D call TRBD1 (7 bases). The CDR3 runs 13 residues. Trimming shortened V by 6 bases and J by 9 bases, and 14 bases separated the two germline ends. The CDR3 DNA reads as TGTGCCAGCAGCCCCAGGGGGGCAAGGGAGCTGTTTTTT. Translated, it gives CASSPRGARELFF.

This clonotype was picked up a small number of times. The rearrangement uses TRBV5-1 and TRBJ2-7; no definite D call. This CDR3 has 12 residues. With 1 base removed from V and 7 bases from J, the gap between germline ends came to 9 bases. In germline, CDR1 is SGHRS, CDR2 YFSETQ. The CDR3 nucleotides are TGCGCCAGCAGCTTGATTTCCGGTGAGCAGTACTTC. Its protein product is CASSLISGEQYF.

For the CDR3, the DNA is TGTGCCAGCAGCTATTTGGAAAGCGGAGGGGGGCCTCTCGCAGATACGCAGTATTTT. It codes for CASSYLESGGGPLADTQYF. The chain combines TRBV5-4 with TRBJ2-3; D tentatively fits TRBD1 or TRBD2 (6 bases each). Germline V CDR1 and CDR2: SGHNT, YYREEE (reference sequence). Trimming removed 3 bases at V and 4 bases at J, with 27 bases between. This CDR3 comprises 19 residues.

The chain couples TRBV5-6 to TRBJ2-5; 8 nucleotides align to TRBD2. V lost 0 bases and J lost 3; bases outside the gene matches: 7. Germline-derived CDR1 and CDR2 are SGHDT and YYEEEE. This CDR3 spans 16 amino acids. CDR3 residues: CASSLAGGANKETQYF. CDR3 DNA: TGTGCCAGCAGCTTGGCCGGGGGGGCGAACAAAGAGACCCAGTACTTC.

This chain joins TRBV12-3 or TRBV12-4 and TRBJ2-7; D uncertain. This CDR3 has 14 amino acids. V was shortened by 4 bases and J by 0 bases, with 10 bases between the two germline ends. CDR3 in amino acids: CASSSRGFSYEQYF. The CDR3 nucleotides read TGTGCCAGCAGTTCTCGCGGATTCTCCTACGAGCAGTACTTC.